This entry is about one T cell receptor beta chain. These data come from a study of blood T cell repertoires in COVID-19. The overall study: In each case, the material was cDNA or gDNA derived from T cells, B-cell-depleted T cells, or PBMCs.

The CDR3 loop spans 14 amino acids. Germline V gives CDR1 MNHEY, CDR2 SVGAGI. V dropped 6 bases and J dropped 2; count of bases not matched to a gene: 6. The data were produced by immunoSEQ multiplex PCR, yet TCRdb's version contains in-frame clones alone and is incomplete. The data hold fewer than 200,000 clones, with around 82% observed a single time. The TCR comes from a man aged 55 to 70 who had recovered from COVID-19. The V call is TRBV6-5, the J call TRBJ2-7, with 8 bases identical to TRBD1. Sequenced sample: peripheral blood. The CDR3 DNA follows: TGTGCCAGCAGATGGGGACAGGATGCCTACGAGCAGTACTTC. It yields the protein CASRWGQDAYEQYF.